Listed here are 24 T cell receptor beta chains from one sample, sequenced in a study of T cells in Graves' hyperthyroidism and ophthalmopathy (dated by TCRdb to the late 2010s). Library method: multiplex PCR. The sequencer listed for this sample is Illumina HiSeq 2000. The TCR beta CDR3 regions were amplified from the RNA transcripts. The TCR CDR3 was subjected to a first round of RT-PCR using the HTBI primer set and the Qiagen OneStep RT-PCR kit. Using fastp trimming at Q25 and MiXCR clonotype assembly, TCRdb reanalyzed the public sequencing data and kept in-frame beta chains. A single entry per CDR3 protein holds the most common genes and DNA from its merged rows. This sample comprises some 270,000 distinct CDR3 sequences, approximately 25% of them detected only once. Of the sample, around 32% falls within the top ten clones. The sample consisted of blood. These receptors all come from a woman aged 40 to 49 with Graves' ophthalmopathy.

The table lists this clonotype with many counts. This chain links TRBV5-1 with TRBJ2-7; 10 bases are a match to TRBD2. Germline loops: CDR1 SGHRS, CDR2 YFSETQ. The V segment lost 4 bases and the J segment 3 bases; nucleotides outside the gene matches: 7. There are 15 residues in the CDR3. The CDR3, as DNA: TGCGCCAGCAGCGGCGGGACTAGCGTTAACTACGAGCAGTACTTC. It specifies CASSGGTSVNYEQYF.

The V and J genes are TRBV30 and TRBJ1-1; no firm D call. Germline lookup yields CDR1 GTSNPN and CDR2 SVGIG (reference sequence). CDR3 length: 12 amino acids. V was clipped by 5 bases and J by 1 base, with 8 bases between them. The CDR3 bases are TGTGCCTGGGTCAGGACGAACACTGAAGCTTTCTTT. This encodes CAWVRTNTEAFF.

This clonotype has a count of ten or more. The chain couples TRBV20-1 to TRBJ2-5; 10 nucleotides agree with TRBD2. In germline, CDR1 is DFQATT, CDR2 SNEGSKA (reference sequence). V shed 5 bases, J shed 7 bases, and the junction held 10 bases outside the gene matches. The CDR3 extends over 14 amino acids. The CDR3 DNA reads TGCAGTGCTCGGGTTCCGGGACTAGCGAGGACCCAGTACTTC. Translating gives CSARVPGLARTQYF.

This clonotype was detected ten times or more. The J gene is TRBJ2-7, the V gene TRBV28; TRBD1 is a possible D gene (6 bases). The V gene's germline CDR1 is MDHEN and CDR2 SYDVKM. Trimming shortened V by 7 bases and J by 6 bases, and 10 bases separated the two germline ends. The CDR3 has 11 residues. The CDR3 DNA follows: TGTGCCAGCAAACAGGGTTCCGAGCAGTACTTC. It translates to CASKQGSEQYF.

In its sample, this clonotype was seen many times. The rearrangement joins TRBV12-3 or TRBV12-4 to TRBJ2-6, with D perhaps TRBD1 (6 bases). With 6 bases removed from V and 0 bases from J, the gap between germline ends came to 15 bases. This CDR3 spans 17 amino acids. In DNA, the CDR3 is TGTGCCAGCAGCGAATCTCTCAGGGGCTCTGGGGCCAACGTCCTGACTTTC. Translated, it gives CASSESLRGSGANVLTF.

The chain recombines TRBV28 with TRBJ1-1; no definite D call. Germline CDR1 reads MDHEN; CDR2 reads SYDVKM. There are 15 residues in the CDR3. Trimming took off 6 bases at V and 1 base at J, with 15 bases between the two ends. The chain's CDR3 is CASRTRGLTNTEAFF. The DNA for the CDR3 is TGTGCCAGCAGAACCCGTGGGCTTACGAACACTGAAGCTTTCTTT.

This clonotype was detected many times. The J gene is TRBJ1-2, the V gene TRBV12-5; 8 bases are shared with TRBD1. Germline CDR1 reads LGHNT; CDR2 reads FRNRAP. J lost 4 bases, V lost 5 bases, and 15 bases had no gene match. The CDR3 has 17 amino acids. In nucleotides, the CDR3 is TGTGCTAGTGGTGAGGACAGGGCTGGGATGGGTAGCTATGGCTACACCTTC. Its translation: CASGEDRAGMGSYGYTF. The variable domain in full, with the rest retrieved from reference TRBV12-5 and TRBJ1-2, is DARVTQTPRHKVTEMGQEVTMRCQPILGHNTVFWYRQTMMQGLELLAYFRNRAPLDDSGMPKDRFSAEMPDATLATLKIQPSEPRDSAVYFCASGEDRAGMGSYGYTFGSGTRLTVV.

The J gene is TRBJ2-7, the V gene TRBV2; the match to TRBD2 covers 16 bases. Germline V lookup: CDR1 SNHLY, CDR2 FYNNEI. The V segment lost 6 bases and the J segment 5 bases; nucleotides outside the gene matches: 1. This CDR3 is 14 amino acids long. The CDR3 nucleotides are TGTGCCAGCAGGGGACTAGCGGGAGGGAACGAGCAGTACTTC. Its translation: CASRGLAGGNEQYF.

This clonotype was seen repeatedly, ten times or more. This rearrangement joins TRBV10-3 to TRBJ1-1; 7 bases align to TRBD1. The junction had 5 bases not matched to a gene; V was cut back by 3 bases and J by 1 base. The germline CDR1 and CDR2 sequences are ENHRY and SYGVKD. CDR3 length: 15 amino acids. CDR3 sequence (DNA): TGTGCCATCAGTGATGACAGGGCGGAGAACACTGAAGCTTTCTTT. Translating gives CAISDDRAENTEAFF.

This sequence joins TRBV6-1 and TRBJ1-1; maybe TRBD1 (5 bases). From germline, CDR1 is MNHNS and CDR2 SASEGT. This CDR3 comprises 16 residues. V was cut by 6 bases and J by 1 base, with 18 bases left in between. The CDR3 DNA reads TGTGCCAGCAGGAGCGATTTGGGACGGCAGAACACTGAAGCTTTCTTT. Its protein is CASRSDLGRQNTEAFF.

This clonotype is classed as medium-sized. The V call is TRBV7-2, the J call TRBJ2-7, with TRBD1 matching over 7 bases. This CDR3 is built from 14 residues. Germline loops: CDR1 SGHTA, CDR2 FQGNSA. Losses at the gene ends were 5 bases for V and 2 bases for J; bases not matched to a gene: 6. The CDR3 is CASSLWTGAYEQYF. The CDR3 DNA is TGTGCCAGCAGCCTATGGACAGGAGCCTACGAGCAGTACTTC.

This clonotype was seen many times. This rearrangement joins TRBV7-9 to TRBJ2-7; D is unresolved. This CDR3 comprises 12 residues. V was cut by 2 bases and J by 2 bases, with 4 bases left in between. Germline V CDR1 and CDR2: SEHNR, FQNEAQ (reference sequence). This CDR3 reads CASSLTPYEQYF. Here the CDR3 DNA reads TGTGCCAGCAGCTTAACGCCCTACGAGCAGTACTTC.

The chain has TRBV6-1 and TRBJ2-5; D possibly matches TRBD1 or TRBD2 (6 bases each). The CDR3 runs 15 residues. Trimming took 2 bases from V and 2 from J, leaving 12 bases between them. CDR1 MNHNS and CDR2 SASEGT come from the germline V gene. The CDR3 reads CASSEYEGGQETQYF. In DNA, the CDR3 is TGTGCCAGCAGTGAATATGAAGGGGGGCAAGAGACCCAGTACTTC.

This clonotype was seen ten or more times. This chain joins TRBV11-2 and TRBJ1-3; tentatively, D is TRBD1 (6 bases). V lost 5 bases to trimming and J lost 4 bases, with 12 bases between them. This CDR3 region has 14 residues. Germline V CDR1 and CDR2: SGHAT, FQNNGV. The CDR3 DNA reads TGTGCCAGCAGCGATCAGGGGTTCGGAAACACCATATATTTT. Encoded protein: CASSDQGFGNTIYF.

CDR3 region: CASSFFPAGRSEQYF. CDR3 sequence (DNA): TGTGCCAGCAGTTTTTTTCCGGCAGGGCGGTCCGAGCAGTACTTC. V usage is TRBV28 and J usage is TRBJ2-7; possible D gene TRBD1, 5 bases. The V end lost 3 bases, the J end lost 6 bases, and 18 bases lay between the germline ends. The CDR3 covers 15 residues. The germline V gene has CDR1 MDHEN and CDR2 SYDVKM.

The table lists this clonotype with many counts. The J gene is TRBJ2-2, the V gene TRBV29-1, with TRBD2 matching 14 bases. J gave up 10 bases and V 4 bases, and 2 bases lay outside the gene matches. The CDR3 contains 13 residues. Germline values: CDR1 SQVTM, CDR2 ANQGSEA. The CDR3 sequence is CSVGGLAGEELFF. In DNA form, the CDR3 reads TGCAGCGTTGGGGGACTAGCGGGAGAGGAGCTGTTTTTT.

This clonotype was detected many times. The V and J genes are TRBV12-3 or TRBV12-4 and TRBJ2-5; TRBD1 aligns across 7 bases. There are 15 residues in the CDR3. Trimming took 4 bases from V and 2 from J; bases not matched to a gene: 7. CDR3 amino acids: CASSSYGGQQETQYF. The CDR3 DNA reads TGTGCCAGCAGTTCCTATGGGGGACAGCAAGAGACCCAGTACTTC.

This clonotype was found many times. This chain uses TRBV27 with TRBJ2-7; 11 nucleotides line up with TRBD2. Germline CDR1 reads MNHEY; CDR2 reads SMNVEV (reference sequence). J lost 2 bases, V lost 2 bases, and 2 bases had no gene match. The CDR3 is 15 amino acids. The CDR3 here is CASSLVAGGPYEQYF. DNA for the CDR3: TGTGCCAGCAGTTTAGTAGCGGGAGGGCCCTACGAGCAGTACTTC.

At least ten counts were recorded for this clonotype. CDR3 loop: CASSLAGLAGNEQYF. The CDR3 DNA follows: TGTGCCAGCAGTTTGGCCGGACTAGCGGGAAACGAGCAGTACTTC. V gene TRBV28 combines with J gene TRBJ2-7, with 12 nucleotides matching TRBD2. The CDR3 length is 15 residues. The ends lost 3 bases at V and 5 bases at J; junction bases unmatched: 5. The V gene's germline CDR1 is MDHEN and CDR2 SYDVKM.

This clonotype has just a few counts. The CDR3 nucleotides read TGTGCCTGGACGCCGGGCCCCAATTCACCCCTCCACTTT. Its translation is CAWTPGPNSPLHF. The V gene is TRBV30, the J gene TRBJ1-6, with D unclear. This CDR3 region has 13 residues. From germline, CDR1 is GTSNPN and CDR2 SVGIG (reference sequence). With 4 bases removed from V and 7 bases from J, the gap between germline ends came to 11 bases. Supplemented by reference TRBV30 and TRBJ1-6, the full variable domain reads SQTIHQWPATLVQPVGSPLSLECTVEGTSNPNLYWYRQAAGRGLQLLFYSVGIGQISSEVPQNLSASRPQDRQFILSSKKLLLSDSGFYLCAWTPGPNSPLHFGNGTRLTVT.

In its sample, this clonotype was seen many times. This chain uses TRBV4-2 with TRBJ1-3, with D perhaps matching TRBD1 (5 bases). The V gene lost 4 bases and the J gene lost 2 bases, with 15 bases spanning the gap. This CDR3 has 16 residues. Germline V CDR1 and CDR2: LGHNA, YNFKEQ. This chain's CDR3 is CASSPSPTDTGNTIYF. As DNA, the CDR3 is TGTGCCAGCAGCCCTTCCCCGACAGACACTGGAAACACCATATATTTT.

This clonotype was detected ten times or more. The chain combines TRBV27 with TRBJ2-7; TRBD2 matches 8 bases. The germline V gene has CDR1 MNHEY and CDR2 SMNVEV (reference sequence). This CDR3 is built from 15 residues. With V trimmed by 6 bases and J by 0 bases, 7 bases remained unmatched. This chain's CDR3 is CASRKPGTSSYEQYF. CDR3 nucleotide sequence: TGTGCCAGCAGAAAACCCGGGACTAGCTCCTACGAGCAGTACTTC.

This chain uses TRBV7-2 with TRBJ2-7; D call uncertain. Looked up from germline, CDR1 is SGHTA and CDR2 is FQGNSA. This CDR3 has 13 amino acids. The ends were cut back, 5 bases at V and 5 bases at J, with 13 bases in the middle. CDR3 coding DNA: TGTGCCAGCAGCGCAAGAGTGGGCAACGAGCAGTACTTC. Encoded protein: CASSARVGNEQYF.

The sample holds many counts of this clonotype. The rearrangement links TRBV2 to TRBJ2-4; the D gene is possibly TRBD2 (5 bases). CDR1 and CDR2 from the germline V gene are SNHLY and FYNNEI. V was pared by 7 bases and J by 1 base, with 17 bases between. There are 16 residues in the CDR3. CDR3 protein: CASTRKGVGAKNIQYF. In DNA, the CDR3 is TGTGCCAGCACTCGAAAGGGAGTTGGGGCCAAAAACATTCAGTACTTC. The entire variable domain, with the rest obtained from reference TRBV2 and TRBJ2-4, is as follows: EPEVTQTPSHQVTQMGQEVILRCVPISNHLYFYWYRQILGQKVEFLVSFYNNEISEKSEIFDDQFSVERPDGSNFTLKIRSTKLEDSAMYFCASTRKGVGAKNIQYFGAGTRLSVL.